The 10 T cell receptor beta chains below all came from one sample that was sequenced in a study of T-cell memory formation after mild COVID-19. TCRdb itself ran the 5' RACE reads through MiXCR, one entry per CDR3 protein. Among a few hundred thousand distinct CDR3 sequences, under 25% were seen once, and the ten largest hold around 12%. What was sequenced was PBMCs or a T cell subset sorted from them (not recorded which). The receptors here all came from an adult woman who had mild COVID-19 (a few samples of this study predate the infection). Cell type and time point are not known.

V and J are TRBV20-1 and TRBJ2-1, with TRBD2 matching 9 bases. The CDR3 consists of 17 residues. With V trimmed by 6 bases and J by 2 bases, 14 bases remained unmatched. Germline V gives CDR1 DFQATT, CDR2 SNEGSKA (reference sequence). CDR3 in DNA: TGCAGTGCCTGGGATGAGCGGGAGGAAGTAGCCTACAATGAGCAGTTCTTC. Its translation is CSAWDEREEVAYNEQFF.

J is TRBJ2-7 and V is TRBV7-8; a possible D gene is TRBD1 (6 bases). Germline CDR1 reads SGHVS; CDR2 reads FQNEAQ. The CDR3 runs 13 residues. Trimming removed 2 bases at V and 8 bases at J, with 13 bases between. Here the CDR3 reads CASSLPGQFKQYF. The CDR3 bases are TGTGCCAGCAGCTTACCAGGACAGTTCAAGCAGTACTTC.

In DNA form, the CDR3 reads TGTGCCAGCTCTCCAACAAGGGATAGCAATCAGCCCCAGCATTTT. Its protein product is CASSPTRDSNQPQHF. The rearrangement uses TRBV18 and TRBJ1-5, with D unclear. V shed 6 bases and J shed 0 bases, with 12 bases lying between them. Germline V CDR1 and CDR2: KGHSH, LQKENI. The CDR3 has 15 amino acids.

The chain recombines TRBV7-2 with TRBJ2-3; 8 bases are shared with TRBD2. Germline V gene data show CDR1 as SGHTA and CDR2 as FQGNSA. This CDR3 is built from 15 residues. The J segment lost 0 bases and the V segment lost 6 bases, leaving 5 bases of the junction unmatched. This CDR3 reads CASRTGGLSTDTQYF. CDR3 sequence (DNA): TGTGCCAGCAGAACGGGGGGGCTGAGCACAGATACGCAGTATTTT. Looking up the rest from reference TRBV7-2 and TRBJ2-3 gives the full variable domain: GAGVSQSPSNKVTEKGKDVELRCDPISGHTALYWYRQSLGQGLEFLIYFQGNSAPDKSGLPSDRFSAERTGGSVSTLTIQRTQQEDSAVYLCASRTGGLSTDTQYFGPGTRLTVL.

In this sample, this clonotype turned up a few times. The chain links TRBV5-1 to TRBJ1-3; 7 positions match TRBD1. The V segment lost 4 bases and the J segment 4 bases; nucleotides outside the gene matches: 8. The CDR3 has 15 residues. CDR1 SGHRS and CDR2 YFSETQ come from the germline V gene. The CDR3, as DNA: TGCGCCAGCAGCGACGACAGGGCGGGCGGAAACACCATATATTTT. This codes for CASSDDRAGGNTIYF. The whole variable domain, filled in from reference TRBV5-1 and TRBJ1-3, reads KAGVTQTPRYLIKTRGQQVTLSCSPISGHRSVSWYQQTPGQGLQFLFEYFSETQRNKGNFPGRFSGRQFSNSRSEMNVSTLELGDSALYLCASSDDRAGGNTIYFGEGSWLTVV.

V usage is TRBV20-1 and J usage is TRBJ2-5, with 7 nucleotides matching TRBD2. CDR3 length equals 14 residues. Per the germline V gene, CDR1 is DFQATT and CDR2 is SNEGSKA (reference sequence). V dropped 5 bases and J dropped 3; count of bases not matched to a gene: 9. In DNA form, the CDR3 reads TGCAGTGCTGCTTGGGGGGGAAAAGAAGAGACCCAGTACTTC. It yields the protein CSAAWGGKEETQYF.

The chain is built from TRBV12-3 or TRBV12-4 and TRBJ2-7; D uncertain. V lost 4 bases and J lost 2, with 6 bases in between. The CDR3 runs 12 residues. CDR3 sequence: CASSSIPYEQYF. The CDR3 region has the DNA TGTGCCAGCAGTTCGATACCCTACGAGCAGTACTTC.

The rearrangement uses TRBV5-1 and TRBJ2-3; maybe TRBD1 (6 bases). Germline CDR1 and CDR2: SGHRS and YFSETQ. V lost 7 bases, J lost 5 bases, and 11 bases lay in between. This CDR3 has 12 amino acids. The DNA of the CDR3 is TGCGCCAGCGGGCAGGGGAAAGATACGCAGTATTTT. Protein sequence: CASGQGKDTQYF.

This clonotype was detected only a few times. The chain couples TRBV24-1 to TRBJ2-5; D is uncertain. The CDR3 extends over 14 amino acids. Between the trimmed V and J ends, which lost 7 bases and 1 base, there was a span of 12 bases. Germline lookup yields CDR1 KGHDR and CDR2 SFDVKD. This CDR3 is CATSDTEPQETQYF. Here the CDR3 DNA reads TGTGCCACCAGCGATACAGAGCCCCAAGAGACCCAGTACTTC.

There are a few counts of this clonotype. The chain has TRBV24-1 and TRBJ2-3; tentative D call: TRBD2 (6 bases). CDR3 length equals 16 residues. The V end lost 5 bases, the J end lost 4 bases, and 18 bases lay between the germline ends. Germline lookup yields CDR1 KGHDR and CDR2 SFDVKD. CDR3 protein: CATSAPSGGPSDTQYF. The CDR3 DNA sequence: TGTGCCACCAGTGCCCCCAGCGGAGGGCCCTCAGATACGCAGTATTTT.